Reported below is one T cell receptor (beta chain). Assay used: immunoSEQ multiplex PCR; TCRdb lists only in-frame clones, some missing. This table has 450,000 to 500,000 clones, 70% to 90% appearing once. The sample is drawn from a study of blood T cell repertoires in COVID-19. Study details: The cDNA or gDNA used as material had been derived from T cells, B-cell-depleted T cells, or PBMCs.

The material sequenced was peripheral blood. This clonotype originated in a human donor in a cohort sampled during active COVID-19.

The CDR3, as DNA: TGTGCCAGCAGTTCCAAAGGGACTAGCCCCGGGGAGCTGTTTTTT. This codes for CASSSKGTSPGELFF. The chain employs TRBV6-2 or TRBV6-3 and TRBJ2-2, with 9 bases matching TRBD2. The CDR3 has 15 amino acids. Trimming at V came to 4 bases and at J to 6 bases, leaving 6 bases not matched to a gene. Germline V gene sequence: CDR1 MNHEY, CDR2 SVGEGT.